Here is one T cell receptor beta chain with its context. Its antigen remains unidentified. Excluded were patients having autoimmune disease history or systemic immunosuppression. The sampling schedule covered blood at baseline, cycle 4 day 1, and cycle 7 day 1. TCRdb keeps only in-frame clones here, not all; method: immunoSEQ multiplex PCR. The table lists more than 15,000 clones, about 87% of them singletons. The data belong to a study of OX40 agonist ivuxolimab in advanced cancers. Looking at the study overall: The patients received agonistic anti-OX40 (CD134) antibody ivuxolimab. General study points: Both blood CD4+ and CD8+ T cells showed clonal growth by week 6 at 0.1 to 3.0 mg/kg.

The V gene end was trimmed by 3 bases and the J gene end by 5 bases; junction bases not matched to a gene: 1. The CDR3 runs to 14 residues. Germline V gene data show CDR1 as KGHSH and CDR2 as LQKENI. Source: CD4+ or CD8+ T cells sorted from blood, taken in a trial of the OX40 agonist ivuxolimab. V and J are TRBV18 and TRBJ1-4; 9 bases line up with TRBD1. The receptor was isolated from an adult with an advanced solid tumor such as melanoma, head and neck, liver or kidney cancer. This CDR3 reads CASSPGTGNEKLFF. CDR3 in DNA: TGTGCCAGCTCACCCGGGACAGGGAATGAAAAACTGTTTTTT.